The 18 T cell receptor beta chains reported below all come from one sample, sequenced in a study of OX40 agonist ivuxolimab in advanced cancers. The table came from immunoSEQ multiplex PCR; TCRdb's copy has only in-frame clones and leaves some out. The sample has fewer than 50,000 clones; 89% are singletons. The starting material was CD4+ or CD8+ T cells sorted from blood, obtained in a trial of the OX40 agonist ivuxolimab. Source of these receptors: an adult with an advanced solid tumor such as melanoma, head and neck, liver or kidney cancer.

The rearrangement links TRBV4-1 to TRBJ1-5; no firm D call. Between the trimmed V and J ends, which lost 0 bases and 6 bases, there was a span of 24 bases. CDR1 and CDR2 from the germline V gene are MGHRA and YSYEKL. This CDR3 spans 19 amino acids. The DNA for the CDR3 is TGCGCCAGCAGCCAAGACCCCCCGCCCCCGGGATTTGAGGGTCAGCCCCAGCATTTT. Translation: CASSQDPPPPGFEGQPQHF.

This clone was counted between two and nine times. V is TRBV5-1 and J is TRBJ2-7; D unresolved. CDR3 length: 14 amino acids. V was shortened by 0 bases and J by 1 base, with 8 bases between the two germline ends. CDR1 and CDR2 (germline): SGHRS, YFSETQ. The CDR3 bases are TGCGCCAGCAGCTTGGACGCAGGTTCCTACGAGCAGTACTTC. It specifies CASSLDAGSYEQYF.

This clone is a singleton in its sample. The chain is built from TRBV5-6 and TRBJ2-2; a weak D match, TRBD1 (5 bases). CDR1 SGHDT and CDR2 YYEEEE come from the germline V gene. This CDR3 is built from 13 residues. V shed 4 bases and J shed 7 bases, with 11 bases lying between them. CDR3 coding DNA: TGTGCCAGCAGCGGACAAGGGTTCGGGGAGCTGTTTTTT. This translates into CASSGQGFGELFF.

J is TRBJ1-1 and V is TRBV5-5; TRBD1 might be the D (5 bases). The germline V and J ends were trimmed by 5 bases and 0 bases, with 8 bases remaining between them. The CDR3 length is 13 residues. Germline loops: CDR1 SGHKS, CDR2 YYEKEE (reference sequence). CDR3 sequence reads: CASRTDLNTEAFF. CDR3 nucleotide sequence: TGTGCCAGCAGGACAGATCTGAACACTGAAGCTTTCTTT.

This clone was detected only once. The gene calls are TRBV19 and TRBJ2-5; TRBD1 matches 10 bases. J lost 5 bases, V lost 3 bases, and 12 bases had no gene match. The V gene's germline CDR1 is LNHDA and CDR2 SQIVND (reference sequence). CDR3 length equals 17 residues. CDR3 coding DNA: TGTGCCAGTAGTATGATAGCAGGGACAGGGGTTGGGGAGACCCAGTACTTC. Translation: CASSMIAGTGVGETQYF.

CDR3 protein: CASSQDKGQGGDEQYF. CDR3 sequence (DNA): TGCGCCAGCAGCCAAGATAAAGGGCAGGGCGGCGACGAGCAGTACTTC. This chain uses TRBV4-1 with TRBJ2-7, with D possibly being TRBD1 (5 bases). CDR1 is MGHRA, CDR2 YSYEKL, per germline. The CDR3 is 16 amino acids. V was pared by 0 bases and J by 5 bases, with 17 bases between.

J is TRBJ2-7 and V is TRBV4-1; 7 nucleotides agree with TRBD2. The germline gives CDR1 MGHRA, CDR2 YSYEKL. The CDR3 contains 14 residues. With V trimmed by 2 bases and J by 6 bases, 7 bases remained unmatched. The CDR3 DNA reads as TGCGCCAGCAGCCAACAGCGGGGTCAGGGCGAGCAGTACTTC. It yields the protein CASSQQRGQGEQYF.

The chain has TRBV6-6 and TRBJ1-1, with 10 bases lining up with TRBD1. This CDR3 comprises 15 residues. V was pared by 5 bases and J by 3 bases, with 6 bases of the junction left unmatched. Germline V gene data show CDR1 as MNHNY and CDR2 as SVGAGI (reference sequence). CDR3 residues: CASSRDRGTDTEAFF. The DNA of the CDR3 is TGTGCCAGCAGTCGGGACAGGGGAACGGACACTGAAGCTTTCTTT.

This chain connects TRBV27 to TRBJ1-1; perhaps TRBD1 as D (6 bases). With 11 bases removed from V and 0 bases from J, the gap between germline ends came to 13 bases. The CDR3 extends over 13 amino acids. Per the germline V gene, CDR1 is MNHEY and CDR2 is SMNVEV (reference sequence). The CDR3 bases are TGTGCCTCCTCGACAGGCGTGAACACTGAAGCTTTCTTT. It specifies CASSTGVNTEAFF.

The rearrangement links TRBV10-3 to TRBJ2-7; TRBD1 agrees at 9 bases. CDR3 size: 13 residues. V lost 10 bases to trimming and J lost 4 bases; unmatched junction nucleotides: 8. Germline CDR1 is ENHRY and CDR2 is SYGVKD. For the CDR3, the DNA is TGTGCCACCTTGGGACAGGGAGATTACGAGCAGTACTTC. Residues: CATLGQGDYEQYF.

The chain links TRBV7-8 to TRBJ1-2; 8 bases align to TRBD1. CDR3 length: 13 residues. Germline lookup yields CDR1 SGHVS and CDR2 FQNEAQ. V dropped 6 bases and J dropped 4; count of bases not matched to a gene: 4. The CDR3 sequence is CASSRDRGYGYTF. CDR3 coding DNA: TGTGCCAGCAGTAGAGACAGGGGCTATGGCTACACCTTC.

The gene calls are TRBV4-1 and TRBJ2-7; no reliable D call. The CDR3 consists of 15 residues. Germline V gene sequence: CDR1 MGHRA, CDR2 YSYEKL. Deletions cut 1 base from V and 3 bases from J, with 13 bases between. The CDR3 loop reads CASSQAGEYRYEQYF. The CDR3 coding sequence is TGCGCCAGCAGCCAAGCCGGCGAATATCGCTACGAGCAGTACTTC.

The V call is TRBV19, the J call TRBJ2-5; D is possibly TRBD1 (7 bases). The CDR3 is made up of 16 amino acids. The ends were cut back, 10 bases at V and 1 base at J, with 22 bases in the middle. Per germline, CDR1 LNHDA and CDR2 SQIVND (reference sequence). Here the CDR3 reads CATREAAGQTQETQYF. CDR3 nucleotide sequence: TGTGCCACTAGAGAAGCGGCGGGACAGACCCAAGAGACCCAGTACTTC.

The chain joins TRBV6-1 to TRBJ1-5, with TRBD1 matching over 8 bases. The trim removed 5 bases at V and 4 bases at J, leaving 7 bases unmatched. The CDR3 loop spans 15 amino acids. Germline V CDR1 and CDR2: MNHNS, SASEGT. CDR3 loop: CASSKWDRLNQPQHF. CDR3 in DNA: TGTGCCAGCAGTAAGTGGGACAGGCTTAATCAGCCCCAGCATTTT.

The V call is TRBV4-2, the J call TRBJ2-7; D might be TRBD1 (6 bases). The CDR3 is made up of 16 amino acids. V was cut by 0 bases and J by 0 bases, with 12 bases left in between. Looked up from germline, CDR1 is LGHNA and CDR2 is YNFKEQ. The CDR3 loop reads CASSQEGAEGSYEQYF. The CDR3 DNA reads TGTGCCAGCAGCCAAGAGGGGGCTGAGGGCTCCTACGAGCAGTACTTC.

This chain links TRBV5-6 with TRBJ2-3; D is ambiguous. Germline V lookup: CDR1 SGHDT, CDR2 YYEEEE. CDR3 length: 12 amino acids. The V gene lost 2 bases and the J gene lost 6 bases, with 7 bases spanning the gap. CDR3 in DNA: TGTGCCAGCAGCTTTTATGGGGATACGCAGTATTTT. It yields the protein CASSFYGDTQYF.

To note about this clone: One end of the junction is discordant with germline, which a read error may explain. This chain joins TRBV30 and TRBJ1-1; D is undetermined. Germline-derived CDR1 and CDR2 are GTSNPN and SVGIG (reference sequence). CDR3 length equals 12 residues. Here the CDR3 reads CAWSAGNAEAFF. CDR3 nucleotide sequence: TGTGCCTGGAGTGCCGGGAACGCTGAAGCTTTCTTT.

On this clone: This sample also contains other DNA sequences that code for the same CDR3. V usage is TRBV27 and J usage is TRBJ1-2; TRBD1 aligns across 10 bases. V dropped 3 bases and J dropped 5; count of bases not matched to a gene: 3. CDR3 length: 14 residues. Germline values: CDR1 MNHEY, CDR2 SMNVEV (reference sequence). The CDR3 nucleotides read TGTGCCAGCAGTTTGACAGGGGGCGGGTATGGCTACACCTTC. Its translation is CASSLTGGGYGYTF.